Each of the 25 T cell receptor beta chains below was sequenced from the same sample in a study of OX40 agonist ivuxolimab in advanced cancers. Clones were sequenced by immunoSEQ multiplex PCR, and TCRdb holds only the in-frame ones, with some missing. The sample includes tens of thousands of clones, about 86% seen only once; the top ten take less than 1.1%. This specimen consisted of CD4+ or CD8+ T cells sorted from blood, obtained in a trial of the OX40 agonist ivuxolimab. Every receptor here comes from an adult with an advanced solid tumor such as melanoma, head and neck, liver or kidney cancer.

The V gene is TRBV28, the J gene TRBJ1-5; D is undetermined. In germline, CDR1 is MDHEN, CDR2 SYDVKM. The germline V and J ends were trimmed by 4 bases and 9 bases, with 19 bases remaining between them. This CDR3 contains 15 residues. The CDR3 sequence is CASSYTRSDGAPQHF. CDR3 nucleotide sequence: TGTGCCAGCAGTTATACCCGAAGCGATGGAGCGCCCCAGCATTTT.

The rearrangement joins TRBV18 to TRBJ1-1; D remains unclear. V lost 0 bases and J lost 1, with 12 bases in between. This CDR3 contains 16 residues. Germline V lookup: CDR1 KGHSH, CDR2 LQKENI. The CDR3 region is CASSPPASGRNTEAFF. CDR3 nucleotide sequence: TGTGCCAGCTCACCACCCGCGTCCGGGAGGAACACTGAAGCTTTCTTT.

The chain uses TRBV18 and TRBJ1-5; D remains ambiguous. The CDR3 has 13 residues. V gave up 2 bases and J gave up 7 bases, with 9 bases separating them. Germline assignment: CDR1 KGHSH and CDR2 LQKENI. The CDR3 sequence: CASSPGLEQPQHF. Written as DNA, the CDR3 is TGTGCCAGCTCACCAGGGTTGGAACAGCCCCAGCATTTT.

This sequence joins TRBV29-1 and TRBJ1-2; 8 bases align to TRBD1. The CDR3 length is 18 residues. The trim removed 4 bases at V and 1 base at J, leaving 17 bases unmatched. Germline V gene data show CDR1 as SQVTM and CDR2 as ANQGSEA. CDR3 sequence reads: CSVGRQGTGRRFNYGYTF. Written as DNA, the CDR3 is TGCAGCGTTGGACGCCAGGGGACAGGACGCCGTTTTAACTATGGCTACACCTTC.

V and J are TRBV27 and TRBJ1-1; D not resolved. This CDR3 region has 13 residues. The ends were cut back, 5 bases at V and 1 base at J, with 8 bases in the middle. Germline CDR1 MNHEY, CDR2 SMNVEV (reference sequence). CDR3 sequence: CASSIGKNTEAFF. In DNA, the CDR3 is TGTGCCAGCAGTATCGGTAAGAACACTGAAGCTTTCTTT.

This chain connects TRBV29-1 to TRBJ1-1; D remains unclear. This CDR3 has 12 amino acids. CDR1 is SQVTM, CDR2 ANQGSEA, per germline. V was cut by 4 bases and J by 0 bases, with 6 bases left in between. CDR3 nucleotide sequence: TGCAGCGTTGTGGTGCTGAACACTGAAGCTTTCTTT. Translated, it gives CSVVVLNTEAFF. The full variable domain, rest sourced from reference TRBV29-1 and TRBJ1-1, is SAVISQKPSRDICQRGTSLTIQCQVDSQVTMMFWYRQQPGQSLTLIATANQGSEATYESGFVIDKFPISRPNLTFSTLTVSNMSPEDSSIYLCSVVVLNTEAFFGQGTRLTVV.

The chain combines TRBV7-3 with TRBJ2-3, with 7 bases lining up with TRBD2. CDR1 is SGHTA, CDR2 FQGTGA, per germline. The CDR3 is 14 residues long. Trimming at V came to 0 bases and at J to 6 bases, leaving 3 bases not matched to a gene. CDR3: CASSLTGGVDTQYF. CDR3 nucleotides: TGTGCCAGCAGCTTAACGGGAGGGGTGGATACGCAGTATTTT.

The chain is built from TRBV28 and TRBJ1-5, with TRBD1 as a possible D gene (6 bases). Trimming pared 3 bases from V and 4 bases from J, leaving 10 bases between. Germline-derived CDR1 and CDR2 are MDHEN and SYDVKM. The CDR3 consists of 14 residues. The DNA of the CDR3 is TGTGCCAGCAGTTTCGGGCAGGGGAATCAGCCCCAGCATTTT. Amino acid sequence: CASSFGQGNQPQHF. The whole variable domain, filled in from reference TRBV28 and TRBJ1-5, reads DVKVTQSSRYLVKRTGEKVFLECVQDMDHENMFWYRQDPGLGLRLIYFSYDVKMKEKGDIPEGYSVSREKKERFSLILESASTNQTSMYLCASSFGQGNQPQHFGDGTRLSIL.

The J gene is TRBJ2-5, the V gene TRBV28; TRBD2 matches at 13 bases. Germline V lookup: CDR1 MDHEN, CDR2 SYDVKM. Trimming at V came to 4 bases and at J to 7 bases, leaving 12 bases not matched to a gene. The CDR3 spans 17 residues. The CDR3 nucleotides read TGTGCCAGCAGTTCCCCCGGGACTAGCGGGGTAGGGGGGACCCAGTACTTC. Translated, it gives CASSSPGTSGVGGTQYF.

CDR3 amino acids: CASSKSRLAGGNEQFF. The DNA for the CDR3 is TGTGCCAGCAGCAAAAGTAGACTAGCGGGGGGGAATGAGCAGTTCTTC. V usage is TRBV11-1 and J usage is TRBJ2-1, with 14 bases identical to TRBD2. CDR3 length: 16 residues. V trimming: 5 bases; J trimming: 7 bases; junction bases outside the gene matches: 7. Germline assignment: CDR1 SGHAT and CDR2 FQDESV (reference sequence).

As DNA, the CDR3 is TGTGCCAGCAGCAGAGACAGGGGCGTTCAGCCCCAGCATTTT. Amino acid sequence: CASSRDRGVQPQHF. This chain links TRBV7-2 with TRBJ1-5; 8 positions match TRBD1. Looked up from germline, CDR1 is SGHTA and CDR2 is FQGNSA. Trimming at V came to 5 bases and at J to 6 bases, leaving 6 bases not matched to a gene. This CDR3 has 14 amino acids.

The gene calls are TRBV2 and TRBJ2-4; possibly TRBD2 for D (6 bases). V was trimmed by 5 bases and J by 8 bases, leaving 13 bases between them. Germline V gene data show CDR1 as SNHLY and CDR2 as FYNNEI. CDR3 length: 13 amino acids. CDR3 DNA sequence: TGTGCCAGCAGTATTATCGGGGGACACATTCAGTACTTC. It yields the protein CASSIIGGHIQYF.

The rearrangement uses TRBV7-2 and TRBJ2-3; D is unclear. CDR1 is SGHTA, CDR2 FQGNSA, per germline. This CDR3 spans 13 amino acids. The ends were cut back, 0 bases at V and 3 bases at J, with 4 bases in the middle. CDR3 nucleotides: TGTGCCAGCAGCTTAGCATTGACAGATACGCAGTATTTT. Translating it yields CASSLALTDTQYF.

This clone was observed a single time. The chain joins TRBV7-9 to TRBJ2-2; D gene uncertain. The CDR3 covers 13 residues. V was cut by 1 base and J by 8 bases, with 8 bases left in between. Germline values: CDR1 SEHNR, CDR2 FQNEAQ (reference sequence). The CDR3 nucleotides read TGTGCCAGCAGCTTAGTGGTGGTTGGGGAGCTGTTTTTT. Its translation is CASSLVVVGELFF.

V is TRBV6-6 and J is TRBJ2-4; D may be TRBD2 (5 bases). CDR1 MNHNY and CDR2 SVGAGI come from the germline V gene (reference sequence). Trimming shortened V by 7 bases and J by 11 bases, and 18 bases separated the two germline ends. The CDR3 runs to 13 residues. This CDR3 is CASTPRAALLQYF. The DNA for the CDR3 is TGTGCCAGCACCCCGAGGGCAGCTCTTCTTCAGTACTTC.

CDR3 nucleotides: TGTGCCTGGAGTCCCACTCGACAGTTAAACACTGAAGCTTTCTTT. It codes for CAWSPTRQLNTEAFF. This rearrangement joins TRBV30 to TRBJ1-1; weak D call: TRBD1 (5 bases). Trimming pared 2 bases from V and 2 bases from J, leaving 15 bases between. The CDR3 contains 15 residues. The germline gives CDR1 GTSNPN, CDR2 SVGIG (reference sequence).

This rearrangement joins TRBV7-4 to TRBJ2-2; D perhaps matches TRBD2 (5 bases). Germline V gene sequence: CDR1 SGHVT, CDR2 SQSDAQ. The CDR3 has 14 amino acids. V dropped 2 bases and J dropped 4 bases, with 8 bases sitting between them. The DNA for the CDR3 is TGTGCCAGCAGCTTATTAGGGAGCACCGGGGAGCTGTTTTTT. It specifies CASSLLGSTGELFF.

The CDR3 spells CALRQREGRGSYNEQFF. The CDR3 region has the DNA TGTGCCTTGCGACAGCGGGAGGGCCGGGGCTCCTACAATGAGCAGTTCTTC. The V gene is TRBV30, the J gene TRBJ2-1; 10 bases map to TRBD2. The CDR3 covers 17 residues. After removal of 7 bases from V and 0 bases from J, the junction contained 12 bases not matched to a gene. Per germline, CDR1 GTSNPN and CDR2 SVGIG (reference sequence).

The genes are TRBV19 and TRBJ2-7, with D perhaps given as TRBD1 or TRBD2 (5 bases each). Germline V lookup: CDR1 LNHDA, CDR2 SQIVND (reference sequence). The length of the CDR3 is 14 residues. Trimming pared 10 bases from V and 2 bases from J, leaving 18 bases between. The DNA of the CDR3 is TGTGCCACCATGACCGGGACGGGAACCTACGAGCAGTACTTC. Residues: CATMTGTGTYEQYF.

The rearrangement uses TRBV9 and TRBJ1-1, with no clear D. Trimming pared 5 bases from V and 2 bases from J, leaving 13 bases between. Germline CDR1 and CDR2: SGDLS and YYNGEE. The CDR3 is made up of 14 amino acids. The CDR3 is CASRDIRGNTEAFF. The DNA for the CDR3 is TGTGCCAGCAGAGACATTCGGGGAAACACTGAAGCTTTCTTT.

The chain links TRBV28 to TRBJ1-5; D remains unclear. The germline gives CDR1 MDHEN, CDR2 SYDVKM. Trimming removed 11 bases from V and 4 bases from J, with 15 bases in between. The CDR3 runs to 13 residues. CDR3 sequence (DNA): TGTGCCTCCGAAGGTGATCTAAATCAGCCCCAGCATTTT. This sequence encodes CASEGDLNQPQHF. Variable domain in full (rest from reference TRBV28 and TRBJ1-5): DVKVTQSSRYLVKRTGEKVFLECVQDMDHENMFWYRQDPGLGLRLIYFSYDVKMKEKGDIPEGYSVSREKKERFSLILESASTNQTSMYLCASEGDLNQPQHFGDGTRLSIL.

The chain uses TRBV18 and TRBJ2-5, with D maybe TRBD2 (6 bases). Trimming took 2 bases from V and 5 from J, leaving 15 bases between them. Looked up from germline, CDR1 is KGHSH and CDR2 is LQKENI. The CDR3 extends over 15 amino acids. The CDR3 DNA reads as TGTGCCAGCTCACCAGGAGGGCTTTTGTTGGAGACCCAGTACTTC. Protein: CASSPGGLLLETQYF.

This chain connects TRBV19 to TRBJ1-5; no definite D call. Between the trimmed V and J ends, which lost 3 bases and 3 bases, there was a span of 3 bases. Germline V gives CDR1 LNHDA, CDR2 SQIVND (reference sequence). The CDR3 covers 12 residues. The CDR3 DNA sequence: TGTGCCAGTAGTATTTCCAATCAGCCCCAGCATTTT. This sequence encodes CASSISNQPQHF.

The chain uses TRBV7-8 and TRBJ2-3; D is possibly TRBD2 (5 bases). The CDR3 runs to 13 residues. The V gene lost 5 bases and the J gene lost 2 bases, with 8 bases spanning the gap. The germline CDR1 and CDR2 sequences are SGHVS and FQNEAQ. The CDR3 DNA follows: TGTGCCAGCAGCCCGGACTTCACAGATACGCAGTATTTT. Protein product: CASSPDFTDTQYF.

In its sample, this clone was seen once. The chain is built from TRBV11-1 and TRBJ1-2, with D possibly matching TRBD1 (6 bases). Trimming left V 5 bases short and J 4 bases short, with 17 bases between. Germline V gene data show CDR1 as SGHAT and CDR2 as FQDESV (reference sequence). This CDR3 has 15 residues. CDR3 residues: CASSPRGGEGYGYTF. CDR3 bases: TGTGCCAGCAGCCCCAGGGGAGGGGAAGGCTATGGCTACACCTTC.